The 28 T cell receptor beta chains below come from one sample, sequenced in a study of shared clonotypes between healthy human individuals (dated by TCRdb to the early 2020s). The library was built by means of the immunoSEQ multiplex PCR assay. What TCRdb holds here is the immuneACCESS table cut down to in-frame rearrangements. Part of the clones is not present; checked against another copy, under half of the missing clones reflect an unresolved V gene, and the others are unexplained. Here the sample has a few million clones; 93% occur a single time. The top ten constitute about 0.39% of the sample. Sequencing was done on a sample of naive CD4+ T cells from PBMCs. This specimen's cell subset or site label, interpreted: CD45RA+ positively selected. The receptors derive from a man between 18 and 29 years old in good health. Some clones in this sample may be carry-over from other donors' samples.

On this clone itself: The same CDR3 also results from other DNA sequences found in this sample. V usage is TRBV27 and J usage is TRBJ2-7, with TRBD1 identical over 7 bases. With 4 bases clipped from V and 4 bases from J, the junction kept 7 bases outside the gene matches. CDR3 size: 14 residues. Germline values: CDR1 MNHEY, CDR2 SMNVEV (reference sequence). The CDR3 DNA reads as TGTGCCAGCAGTTCCCGACAGGGTCCGTACGAGCAGTACTTC. Its protein product is CASSSRQGPYEQYF.

V gene TRBV2 combines with J gene TRBJ1-2; possibly TRBD1 for D (5 bases). This CDR3 has 14 residues. Germline V gene sequence: CDR1 SNHLY, CDR2 FYNNEI. The V and J ends lost 7 bases and 4 bases respectively, with 16 bases between them. CDR3 sequence reads: CASIPTQGSYGYTF. CDR3 DNA sequence: TGTGCCAGCATTCCGACTCAGGGATCCTATGGCTACACCTTC. Together with reference TRBV2 and TRBJ1-2, the CDR3 gives the full variable domain: EPEVTQTPSHQVTQMGQEVILRCVPISNHLYFYWYRQILGQKVEFLVSFYNNEISEKSEIFDDQFSVERPDGSNFTLKIRSTKLEDSAMYFCASIPTQGSYGYTFGSGTRLTVV.

The chain employs TRBV2 and TRBJ1-1, with D perhaps matching TRBD1 (6 bases). The CDR3 has 15 residues. The V end was cut by 7 bases, the J end by 0 bases, with 15 bases between. Germline V gene lookup returns CDR1 SNHLY and CDR2 FYNNEI. The CDR3 protein is CASTPGGTLNTEAFF. The CDR3 DNA follows: TGTGCCAGCACCCCGGGGGGCACCCTGAACACTGAAGCTTTCTTT.

The chain joins TRBV9 to TRBJ2-7; 7 bases are a match to TRBD1. This CDR3 spans 15 amino acids. Per germline, CDR1 SGDLS and CDR2 YYNGEE. The V gene end was trimmed by 6 bases and the J gene end by 2 bases; junction bases not matched to a gene: 11. The CDR3 spells CASTRSGTDTYEQYF. DNA for the CDR3: TGTGCCAGCACCAGGAGTGGGACAGACACCTACGAGCAGTACTTC.

The chain employs TRBV11-2 and TRBJ2-3; 12 nucleotides align to TRBD2. Germline V gene sequence: CDR1 SGHAT, CDR2 FQNNGV. V was clipped by 3 bases and J by 2 bases; unmatched bases: 3. This CDR3 has 16 amino acids. Here the CDR3 DNA reads TGTGCCAGCAGCTTCCTAGCGGGAGGGATCACAGATACGCAGTATTTT. Translation: CASSFLAGGITDTQYF.

This clone has only one observation. This specimen includes other DNA sequences encoding the same CDR3. V gene TRBV9 combines with J gene TRBJ2-5; possibly TRBD1 for D (6 bases). Trimming left V 0 bases short and J 1 base short, with 7 bases between. This CDR3 has 14 residues. The germline gives CDR1 SGDLS, CDR2 YYNGEE. This chain's CDR3 is CASSVEGVQETQYF. CDR3 DNA sequence: TGTGCCAGCAGCGTAGAGGGGGTCCAAGAGACCCAGTACTTC.

Points on this clone: The same CDR3 can be traced to other DNA sequences in this sample. V is TRBV7-9 and J is TRBJ1-4; 7 nucleotides match TRBD1. Germline lookup yields CDR1 SEHNR and CDR2 FQNEAQ (reference sequence). Trimming at V came to 4 bases and at J to 0 bases, leaving 2 bases not matched to a gene. There are 15 residues in the CDR3. CDR3 region: CASSYQGATNEKLFF. CDR3 DNA sequence: TGTGCCAGCAGCTACCAGGGGGCAACTAATGAAAAACTGTTTTTT.

This rearrangement joins TRBV5-4 to TRBJ2-3; 9 positions agree with TRBD2. This CDR3 comprises 18 residues. Germline values: CDR1 SGHNT, CDR2 YYREEE (reference sequence). V shed 2 bases and J 0 bases; nucleotides not matched to a gene: 10. The CDR3 here is CASSFGIAGESSTDTQYF. CDR3 nucleotides: TGTGCCAGCAGCTTCGGGATAGCGGGAGAGTCTAGCACAGATACGCAGTATTTT.

This clone occurred a few times. The chain employs TRBV19 and TRBJ1-5; TRBD1 is a possible D gene (5 bases). There are 13 residues in the CDR3. Between the trimmed V and J ends, which lost 5 bases and 8 bases, there was a span of 13 bases. Germline CDR1 reads LNHDA; CDR2 reads SQIVND (reference sequence). In DNA form, the CDR3 reads TGTGCCAGTAGTGTCCGGGGCCGGGAGCCCCAGCATTTT. This gives the protein CASSVRGREPQHF.

There are a few counts of this clone. The V gene is TRBV9, the J gene TRBJ1-5, with no clear D. The CDR3 covers 14 residues. Germline-derived CDR1 and CDR2 are SGDLS and YYNGEE. V was clipped by 3 bases and J by 0 bases, with 7 bases between them. CDR3 coding DNA: TGTGCCAGCAGCGACGGGCATAGCAATCAGCCCCAGCATTTT. Its protein is CASSDGHSNQPQHF.

The chain carries TRBV2 and TRBJ2-5; D ambiguous. Germline CDR1 SNHLY, CDR2 FYNNEI. Trimming shortened V by 8 bases and J by 2 bases, and 9 bases separated the two germline ends. The CDR3 extends over 12 amino acids. Here the CDR3 DNA reads TGTGCCAGCGCGGACGGTCAAGAGACCCAGTACTTC. Translated: CASADGQETQYF.

The chain recombines TRBV9 with TRBJ2-5; the D gene is possibly TRBD2 (6 bases). CDR1 and CDR2 from the germline V gene are SGDLS and YYNGEE. V shed 2 bases and J shed 3 bases, with 14 bases lying between them. The CDR3 contains 15 residues. The CDR3 DNA is TGTGCCAGCAGCGTCCGGGGGTGGGTGGAAGAGACCCAGTACTTC. It codes for CASSVRGWVEETQYF. Based on the CDR3 plus reference TRBV9 and TRBJ2-5, the full variable domain is DSGVTQTPKHLITATGQRVTLRCSPRSGDLSVYWYQQSLDQGLQFLIQYYNGEERAKGNILERFSAQQFPDLHSELNLSSLELGDSALYFCASSVRGWVEETQYFGPGTRLLVL.

The V call is TRBV4-2, the J call TRBJ2-3; D perhaps matches TRBD1 (5 bases). The CDR3 runs 14 residues. V lost 0 bases, J lost 6 bases, and 10 bases lay in between. Germline V gives CDR1 LGHNA, CDR2 YNFKEQ. CDR3 in DNA: TGTGCCAGCAGCCAAGAGGGGCCCATCGATACGCAGTATTTT. It codes for CASSQEGPIDTQYF.

J is TRBJ2-1 and V is TRBV27; 11 bases fit TRBD2. The CDR3 length is 17 residues. The germline gives CDR1 MNHEY, CDR2 SMNVEV (reference sequence). J lost 6 bases, V lost 2 bases, and 9 bases had no gene match. Here the CDR3 reads CASSLGPASGRRNEQFF. CDR3 nucleotides: TGTGCCAGCAGTTTAGGCCCGGCTAGCGGGAGGCGCAATGAGCAGTTCTTC.

About this clone itself: The sample contains more than one DNA sequence encoding this CDR3. The chain uses TRBV5-1 and TRBJ1-4, with 8 bases fitting TRBD1. Trimming removed 3 bases from V and 8 bases from J; junction bases left unmatched: 6. The germline V gene has CDR1 SGHRS and CDR2 YFSETQ. CDR3 length: 14 amino acids. The CDR3 region is CASSSGGAGEKLFF. CDR3 nucleotides: TGCGCCAGCAGCTCAGGGGGCGCGGGGGAAAAACTGTTTTTT.

The chain couples TRBV15 to TRBJ2-1, with 8 bases fitting TRBD2. The junction had 12 bases not matched to a gene; V was cut back by 7 bases and J by 7 bases. The CDR3 runs 15 residues. Germline lookup yields CDR1 LNHNV and CDR2 YYDKDF (reference sequence). The CDR3 coding sequence is TGTGCCACCACTCAGGGGTACGGGAGGGGTAATGAGCAGTTCTTC. This encodes CATTQGYGRGNEQFF.

This clone was seen a few times. The chain has TRBV30 and TRBJ1-5; unclear D gene. CDR1 GTSNPN and CDR2 SVGIG come from the germline V gene (reference sequence). V was clipped by 1 base and J by 11 bases, with 9 bases between them. The CDR3 is 11 residues long. This chain's CDR3 is CAWSGGDAQHF. CDR3 coding DNA: TGTGCCTGGAGTGGCGGGGATGCCCAGCATTTT.

The rearrangement uses TRBV5-6 and TRBJ2-1; TRBD1 agrees at 10 bases. Germline values: CDR1 SGHDT, CDR2 YYEEEE. With 2 bases clipped from V and 4 bases from J, the junction kept 3 bases outside the gene matches. CDR3 length equals 15 residues. The CDR3 coding sequence is TGTGCCAGCAGCTTACGACAGGGGGCTTACAATGAGCAGTTCTTC. Translated: CASSLRQGAYNEQFF.

This clone was observed once. The J gene is TRBJ2-7, the V gene TRBV6-6, with a weak D call TRBD1 (5 bases). Germline values: CDR1 MNHNY, CDR2 SVGAGI (reference sequence). This CDR3 comprises 14 residues. With 2 bases removed from V and 0 bases from J, the gap between germline ends came to 8 bases. The CDR3 bases are TGTGCCAGCAGTTACGCGACAGACTCCTACGAGCAGTACTTC. Translation: CASSYATDSYEQYF.

This chain links TRBV19 with TRBJ2-6, with D hard to call. There are 14 residues in the CDR3. Germline loops: CDR1 LNHDA, CDR2 SQIVND (reference sequence). V was shortened by 5 bases and J by 2 bases, with 7 bases between the two germline ends. The CDR3: CASSSTAGANVLTF. In nucleotides, the CDR3 is TGTGCCAGTAGTTCCACAGCTGGGGCCAACGTCCTGACTTTC. Using reference TRBV19 and TRBJ2-6 for the parts outside the CDR3, the full variable domain is DGGITQSPKYLFRKEGQNVTLSCEQNLNHDAMYWYRQDPGQGLRLIYYSQIVNDFQKGDIAEGYSVSREKKESFPLTVTSAQKNPTAFYLCASSSTAGANVLTFGAGSRLTVL.

The chain employs TRBV5-4 and TRBJ2-5; D gene unclear. Trimming removed 0 bases at V and 7 bases at J, with 7 bases between. The germline CDR1 and CDR2 sequences are SGHNT and YYREEE (reference sequence). The CDR3 sequence is 12 residues long. Here the CDR3 reads CASSLVSGTQYF. Written as DNA, the CDR3 is TGTGCCAGCAGCTTGGTGTCAGGGACCCAGTACTTC. Full variable domain (rest looked up from reference TRBV5-4 and TRBJ2-5): ETGVTQSPTHLIKTRGQQVTLRCSSQSGHNTVSWYQQALGQGPQFIFQYYREEENGRGNFPPRFSGLQFPNYSSELNVNALELDDSALYLCASSLVSGTQYFGPGTRLLVL.

This clone was counted once. The V gene is TRBV5-8, the J gene TRBJ2-5; TRBD2 matches 9 bases. Germline V lookup: CDR1 SGHTS, CDR2 YDEGEE. The V gene end was trimmed by 4 bases and the J gene end by 4 bases; junction bases not matched to a gene: 11. This CDR3 has 16 amino acids. CDR3 sequence: CASSGGTSKGGETQYF. CDR3 DNA sequence: TGTGCCAGCAGCGGCGGGACTAGCAAAGGGGGAGAGACCCAGTACTTC.

The table lists this clone with a count of one. CDR3 region: CASSPRGQPHYEQYF. The DNA for the CDR3 is TGTGCCAGCAGTCCACGCGGGCAGCCGCACTACGAGCAGTACTTC. The gene calls are TRBV28 and TRBJ2-7, with a possible D match to TRBD2 (5 bases). Germline lookup yields CDR1 MDHEN and CDR2 SYDVKM. The CDR3 has 15 residues. V was trimmed by 5 bases and J by 3 bases, leaving 17 bases between them. Drawing the rest from reference TRBV28 and TRBJ2-7, the complete variable domain is DVKVTQSSRYLVKRTGEKVFLECVQDMDHENMFWYRQDPGLGLRLIYFSYDVKMKEKGDIPEGYSVSREKKERFSLILESASTNQTSMYLCASSPRGQPHYEQYFGPGTRLTVT.

The chain recombines TRBV5-1 with TRBJ2-3; D might be TRBD1 or TRBD2, each matching 5 bases. The germline V gene encodes CDR1 SGHRS and CDR2 YFSETQ. Trimming took 0 bases from V and 1 from J, leaving 15 bases between them. CDR3 length equals 17 residues. This chain's CDR3 is CASSLARDGAGTDTQYF. In DNA, the CDR3 is TGCGCCAGCAGCTTGGCCCGGGATGGGGCGGGCACAGATACGCAGTATTTT.

CDR3 loop: CASSLVRVMNTEAFF. For the CDR3, the DNA is TGTGCCAGCAGCTTAGTCAGGGTAATGAACACTGAAGCTTTCTTT. V is TRBV7-8 and J is TRBJ1-1, with a weak D call TRBD1 (5 bases). Trimming pared 1 base from V and 0 bases from J, leaving 9 bases between. The CDR3 is 15 amino acids. Per the germline V gene, CDR1 is SGHVS and CDR2 is FQNEAQ.

The chain joins TRBV7-3 to TRBJ2-2, with D possibly called TRBD1 or TRBD2 (5 bases each). V was pared by 3 bases and J by 2 bases, with 10 bases between. The CDR3 runs to 15 residues. Germline lookup yields CDR1 SGHTA and CDR2 FQGTGA. DNA of the CDR3: TGTGCCAGCAGCTTGTCCAGGGACAACACCGGGGAGCTGTTTTTT. This sequence encodes CASSLSRDNTGELFF.

The genes are TRBV28 and TRBJ1-2; D perhaps matches TRBD1 (6 bases). The CDR3 runs to 13 residues. The germline V and J ends were trimmed by 1 base and 7 bases, with 10 bases remaining between them. CDR1 MDHEN and CDR2 SYDVKM come from the germline V gene. The CDR3 nucleotides are TGTGCCAGCAGTTTATATCGGGGGCCTGGCTACACCTTC. It yields the protein CASSLYRGPGYTF.

The V call is TRBV5-5, the J call TRBJ2-7; D is unclear. The CDR3 is 14 residues long. V shed 2 bases and J shed 0 bases, with 9 bases lying between them. Germline CDR1 reads SGHKS; CDR2 reads YYEKEE (reference sequence). CDR3 sequence: CASSLGPDSYEQYF. CDR3 bases: TGTGCCAGCAGCTTAGGACCCGACTCCTACGAGCAGTACTTC.